These T cell receptor beta chains were read from a single sample in a study of early T cells in non-severe SARS-CoV-2 infection. Each CDR3 protein is one row after TCRdb ran MiXCR on the 5' RACE reads. The table records 60,000 to 65,000 distinct CDR3 sequences, less than 10% of them present only once. Sample: whole blood. These receptor sequences come from an adult who was a healthcare worker with PCR-confirmed SARS-CoV-2 infection or an uninfected control (not recorded which). Both conserved end residues are part of each CDR3. The order of the fields is CDR3 protein, CDR3 DNA, D gene, V gene, J gene, clone size. D genes are given only for firm matches. The listing skips clone size in some rows; elsewhere it reads once, few, many or a size class.

CDR3aa: CASSRRRGGSYNEQFF
CDR3nt: TGTGCCAGCAGCCGTCGGCGGGGGGGCTCCTACAATGAGCAGTTCTTC
d_gene: TRBD2
v_gene: TRBV7-9
j_gene: TRBJ2-1
abundance: few

CDR3aa: CASSSSGTSLPHYGYTF
CDR3nt: TGTGCCAGCAGCTCCAGTGGTACCTCCTTACCACACTATGGCTACACCTTC
d_gene: .
v_gene: TRBV5-4
j_gene: TRBJ1-2
abundance: many

CDR3aa: CAVRPGGRNQPQHF
CDR3nt: TGTGCCGTACGCCCAGGGGGGAGAAATCAGCCCCAGCATTTT
d_gene: TRBD1
v_gene: TRBV28
j_gene: TRBJ1-5
abundance: many

CDR3aa: CSARGLAIADTQYF
CDR3nt: TGCAGTGCTAGGGGACTAGCGATCGCAGATACGCAGTATTTT
d_gene: TRBD2
v_gene: TRBV20-1
j_gene: TRBJ2-3
abundance: few

CDR3aa: CASSPEAGIDGYTF
CDR3nt: TGCGCCAGCAGCCCCGAGGCAGGGATTGATGGCTACACCTTC
d_gene: .
v_gene: TRBV4-1
j_gene: TRBJ1-2
abundance: .

CDR3aa: CSLRSYNEQFF
CDR3nt: TGCAGCCTTAGGAGCTACAATGAGCAGTTCTTC
d_gene: .
v_gene: TRBV29-1
j_gene: TRBJ2-1
abundance: many

CDR3aa: CASSLPSGGPQETQYF
CDR3nt: TGTGCCAGCAGTTTACCTAGCGGGGGGCCCCAAGAGACCCAGTACTTC
d_gene: TRBD2
v_gene: TRBV28
j_gene: TRBJ2-5
abundance: .

CDR3aa: CASSYMETQYF
CDR3nt: TGTGCCAGCAGTTACATGGAGACCCAGTACTTC
d_gene: .
v_gene: TRBV6-6
j_gene: TRBJ2-5
abundance: many

CDR3aa: CASSYYTSLNTGELFF
CDR3nt: TGTGCCAGCAGCTATTACACTAGCTTGAACACCGGGGAGCTGTTTTTT
d_gene: .
v_gene: TRBV27
j_gene: TRBJ2-2
abundance: .

CDR3aa: CSARENPQTINTEAFF
CDR3nt: TGCAGTGCTAGGGAGAATCCCCAAACAATTAACACTGAAGCTTTCTTT
d_gene: .
v_gene: TRBV20-1
j_gene: TRBJ1-1
abundance: few

CDR3aa: CSVRGAEQREYNEQFF
CDR3nt: TGCAGTGTTAGGGGGGCCGAACAGCGGGAATACAATGAGCAGTTCTTC
d_gene: .
v_gene: TRBV20-1
j_gene: TRBJ2-1
abundance: .

CDR3aa: CASSLTARNTEAFF
CDR3nt: TGCGCCAGCAGCTTGACAGCCAGGAACACTGAAGCTTTCTTT
d_gene: .
v_gene: TRBV5-1
j_gene: TRBJ1-1
abundance: few

CDR3aa: CASMPGQGSASNTGELFF
CDR3nt: TGTGCCAGCATGCCAGGACAGGGGTCAGCATCGAACACCGGGGAGCTGTTTTTT
d_gene: TRBD1
v_gene: TRBV2
j_gene: TRBJ2-2
abundance: .

CDR3aa: CSVMTGETEAFF
CDR3nt: TGCAGCGTTATGACAGGGGAGACTGAAGCTTTCTTT
d_gene: TRBD1
v_gene: TRBV29-1
j_gene: TRBJ1-1
abundance: many

CDR3aa: CASSPGTSGVGEQFF
CDR3nt: TGTGCCAGCTCACCCGGGACTAGCGGGGTGGGTGAGCAGTTCTTC
d_gene: TRBD2
v_gene: TRBV18
j_gene: TRBJ2-1
abundance: .

CDR3aa: CASSFQGHNSPLHF
CDR3nt: TGTGCCAGCAGTTTTCAGGGCCATAATTCACCCCTCCACTTT
d_gene: .
v_gene: TRBV12-3/TRBV12-4
j_gene: TRBJ1-6
abundance: .

CDR3aa: CSARDLGTGDGYTF
CDR3nt: TGCAGTGCTAGAGACCTGGGGACAGGAGATGGCTACACCTTC
d_gene: TRBD1
v_gene: TRBV20-1
j_gene: TRBJ1-2
abundance: many

CDR3aa: CAWKAGSTSTDTQYF
CDR3nt: TGTGCCTGGAAGGCGGGGTCAACTAGCACAGATACGCAGTATTTT
d_gene: .
v_gene: TRBV30
j_gene: TRBJ2-3
abundance: few

CDR3aa: CASSARNSPLHF
CDR3nt: TGTGCCAGCAGTGCCCGGAATTCACCCCTCCACTTT
d_gene: .
v_gene: TRBV5-6
j_gene: TRBJ1-6
abundance: many

CDR3aa: CASSLGLGKQETQYF
CDR3nt: TGTGCCAGCAGCTTAGGCCTGGGTAAACAAGAGACCCAGTACTTC
d_gene: .
v_gene: TRBV13
j_gene: TRBJ2-5
abundance: few

CDR3aa: CASRRERMGNTGELFF
CDR3nt: TGTGCCAGCAGGCGGGAGCGAATGGGGAACACCGGGGAGCTGTTTTTT
d_gene: TRBD2
v_gene: TRBV27
j_gene: TRBJ2-2
abundance: many

CDR3aa: CSARDVRDSNQPQHF
CDR3nt: TGCAGTGCTAGAGATGTGAGGGATAGCAATCAGCCCCAGCATTTT
d_gene: .
v_gene: TRBV20-1
j_gene: TRBJ1-5
abundance: .

CDR3aa: CASSQGGSISGANVLTF
CDR3nt: TGCGCCAGCAGCCAAGGGGGGAGTATATCTGGGGCCAACGTCCTGACTTTC
d_gene: .
v_gene: TRBV4-1
j_gene: TRBJ2-6
abundance: few

CDR3aa: CASSLSIAGGADTQYF
CDR3nt: TGTGCCAGCAGTTTATCAATAGCGGGGGGCGCAGATACGCAGTATTTT
d_gene: TRBD2
v_gene: TRBV28
j_gene: TRBJ2-3
abundance: .

CDR3aa: CASSSSPKETQYF
CDR3nt: TGTGCCAGCAGCTCAAGTCCCAAAGAGACCCAGTACTTC
d_gene: .
v_gene: TRBV7-3
j_gene: TRBJ2-5
abundance: many

CDR3aa: CASSFPGRDGYTF
CDR3nt: TGTGCCAGCAGTTTTCCAGGGCGGGATGGCTACACCTTC
d_gene: .
v_gene: TRBV12-3/TRBV12-4
j_gene: TRBJ1-2
abundance: .

CDR3aa: CASTTIGAGHGYTF
CDR3nt: TGTGCCAGCACCACGATTGGGGCAGGACATGGCTACACCTTC
d_gene: .
v_gene: TRBV3-1
j_gene: TRBJ1-2
abundance: few

CDR3aa: CSVQPVANTGELFF
CDR3nt: TGCAGCGTTCAGCCCGTCGCGAACACCGGGGAGCTGTTTTTT
d_gene: .
v_gene: TRBV29-1
j_gene: TRBJ2-2
abundance: .

CDR3aa: CASSQGQGAGNTIYF
CDR3nt: TGTGCCAGCAGCCAAGGACAGGGGGCTGGAAACACCATATATTTT
d_gene: TRBD1
v_gene: TRBV14
j_gene: TRBJ1-3
abundance: few

CDR3aa: CASSSFTGSYGYTF
CDR3nt: TGTGCCAGCAGTTCATTCACAGGGAGTTATGGCTACACCTTC
d_gene: .
v_gene: TRBV6-5
j_gene: TRBJ1-2
abundance: few

CDR3aa: CSASSLHGGRTDTQYF
CDR3nt: TGCAGTGCTAGTAGTCTACACGGGGGGCGCACAGATACGCAGTATTTT
d_gene: .
v_gene: TRBV20-1
j_gene: TRBJ2-3
abundance: .

CDR3aa: CASSYVPGNEQFF
CDR3nt: TGTGCCAGCAGTTACGTCCCCGGGAATGAGCAGTTCTTC
d_gene: .
v_gene: TRBV6-2/TRBV6-3
j_gene: TRBJ2-1
abundance: few

CDR3aa: CASSITGIQGPQHF
CDR3nt: TGTGCCAGTAGTATAACAGGGATCCAGGGACCCCAGCATTTT
d_gene: .
v_gene: TRBV19
j_gene: TRBJ1-5
abundance: many

CDR3aa: CASRGQPINEQFF
CDR3nt: TGTGCCAGCAGGGGACAGCCCATAAATGAGCAGTTCTTC
d_gene: TRBD1
v_gene: TRBV2
j_gene: TRBJ2-1
abundance: few

CDR3aa: CASSQERGAGNTIYF
CDR3nt: TGTGCCAGCAGCCAAGAGAGGGGAGCTGGAAACACCATATATTTT
d_gene: .
v_gene: TRBV14
j_gene: TRBJ1-3
abundance: few

CDR3aa: CASSPSGQFTDTQYF
CDR3nt: TGCGCCAGCAGCCCTTCGGGACAGTTCACAGATACGCAGTATTTT
d_gene: TRBD1
v_gene: TRBV5-1
j_gene: TRBJ2-3
abundance: .

CDR3aa: CASSTRTSGESPSTDTQYF
CDR3nt: TGTGCCAGCAGCACACGGACTAGCGGGGAGTCCCCTAGCACAGATACGCAGTATTTT
d_gene: TRBD2
v_gene: TRBV7-8
j_gene: TRBJ2-3
abundance: few

CDR3aa: CASSLAPNSNQPQHF
CDR3nt: TGCGCCAGCAGCTTGGCTCCGAATAGCAATCAGCCCCAGCATTTT
d_gene: .
v_gene: TRBV5-1
j_gene: TRBJ1-5
abundance: few

CDR3aa: CSGRQGYNEQFF
CDR3nt: TGCAGCGGCCGACAGGGATACAATGAGCAGTTCTTC
d_gene: TRBD1
v_gene: TRBV29-1
j_gene: TRBJ2-1
abundance: few

CDR3aa: CASSQEVIQGAGNTIYF
CDR3nt: TGCGCCAGCAGCCAGGAGGTGATACAGGGGGCAGGAAACACCATATATTTT
d_gene: TRBD1
v_gene: TRBV4-1
j_gene: TRBJ1-3
abundance: many

CDR3aa: CASSFGRGYTF
CDR3nt: TGTGCCAGCAGCTTTGGAAGGGGCTACACCTTC
d_gene: .
v_gene: TRBV4-2
j_gene: TRBJ1-2
abundance: few